This T cell receptor beta chain came from a study of shared clonotypes between healthy human individuals. Researchers partitioned CD4+ cells into CD45RA+ naive and CD45RA-negative memory subsets. Turning to this clone: What it binds is not known.

The CDR3 is 13 amino acids. The V end lost 0 bases, the J end lost 3 bases, and 7 bases lay between the germline ends. The germline CDR1 and CDR2 sequences are SGHRS and YFSETQ. Clones were read by immunoSEQ multiplex PCR, and TCRdb kept only the in-frame ones, dropping some. The sample gives roughly 500,000 clones, about 96% of which show up once; 0.055% to 0.075% is in the top ten. Study-wide points: On the whole, naive subsets had larger estimated richness than memory subsets had. Genetic and exposure-history diversity was limited by the few donors.

Sequenced: naive CD4+ T cells sorted from blood. Subset specified: CD45RA+ positively selected. The receptor comes from a woman in her 30s in good health. J is TRBJ2-7 and V is TRBV5-1, with D tentatively TRBD1 (5 bases). The DNA of the CDR3 is TGCGCCAGCAGCTTGGGACAGTTCTACGAGCAGTACTTC. Its translation: CASSLGQFYEQYF.